This T cell receptor (beta chain) was retrieved from a study of blood T cell repertoires in COVID-19. Methods used by the authors: Amplification of reference gene primers was used by the study to estimate nucleated cell counts. Profiling relied on immunoSEQ multiplex PCR, and the TCRdb table lists in-frame clones only, not all of them. The V and J calls and clone size come from that table; D and trimming were worked out from the DNA. The sample lists approximately 150,000 clones; about 86% were seen once. The CDR3 totals 15 residues. Germline assignment: CDR1 LGHDT and CDR2 YNNKEL (reference sequence). V was pared by 5 bases and J by 4 bases, with 17 bases between. This study enrolled people aged 18 to 89 from about 24 US geographic areas. Cohorts were based on clinical histories the participants reported.

The clonotype was recovered from a man aged 40-49 years with acute COVID-19. What was sequenced was PBMCs or T cells enriched from blood (not recorded which). This chain joins TRBV3-1 (or the pseudogene TRBV3-2) and TRBJ1-1; maybe TRBD1 (5 bases). The CDR3 sequence: CASSAVTGAGTEAFF. As DNA, the CDR3 is TGTGCCAGCAGCGCCGTTACAGGAGCGGGCACTGAAGCTTTCTTT.